This record covers a single T cell receptor beta chain. This specimen comes from a study of blood T cell repertoires in COVID-19. Study in general: PBMCs, B-cell-depleted T cells, or T cells were the source of the cDNA or gDNA that made up the material.

Repertoires were generated with immunoSEQ multiplex PCR, while TCRdb's copy carries only in-frame clones and drops some. The sample has over 45,000 clones; 80% to 90% are singletons. Germline V gene sequence: CDR1 KGHSH, CDR2 LQKENI. V lost 3 bases to trimming and J lost 6 bases, with 9 bases between them. This CDR3 spans 13 amino acids. The specimen sequenced was peripheral blood. This receptor was taken from a man aged 35 to 55 with acute or convalescent COVID-19. This chain connects TRBV18 to TRBJ1-5; D uncertain. CDR3 protein: CASSPSEGQPQHF. CDR3 DNA sequence: TGTGCCAGCTCACCGAGTGAGGGTCAGCCCCAGCATTTT.